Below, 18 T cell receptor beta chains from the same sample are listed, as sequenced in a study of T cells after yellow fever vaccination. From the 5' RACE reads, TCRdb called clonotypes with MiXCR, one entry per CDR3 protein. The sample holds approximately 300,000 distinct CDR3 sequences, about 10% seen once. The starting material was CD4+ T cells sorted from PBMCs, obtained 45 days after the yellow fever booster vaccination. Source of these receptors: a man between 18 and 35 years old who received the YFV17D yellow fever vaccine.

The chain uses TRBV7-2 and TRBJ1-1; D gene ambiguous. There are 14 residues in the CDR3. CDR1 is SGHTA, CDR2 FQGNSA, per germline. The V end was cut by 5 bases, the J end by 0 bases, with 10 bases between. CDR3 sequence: CASSPMGMNTEAFF. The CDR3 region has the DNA TGTGCCAGCAGCCCCATGGGAATGAACACTGAAGCTTTCTTT.

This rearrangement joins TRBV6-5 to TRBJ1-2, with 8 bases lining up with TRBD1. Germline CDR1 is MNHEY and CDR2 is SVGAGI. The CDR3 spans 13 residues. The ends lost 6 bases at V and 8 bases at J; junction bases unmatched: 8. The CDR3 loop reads CASRMQGARGYTF. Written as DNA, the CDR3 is TGTGCCAGCAGGATGCAGGGGGCGCGGGGCTACACCTTC.

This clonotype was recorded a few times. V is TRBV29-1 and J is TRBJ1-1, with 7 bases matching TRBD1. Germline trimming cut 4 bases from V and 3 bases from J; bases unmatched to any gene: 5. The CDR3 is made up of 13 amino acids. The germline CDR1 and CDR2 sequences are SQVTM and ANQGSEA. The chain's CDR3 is CSVAVRGDTEAFF. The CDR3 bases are TGCAGCGTTGCGGTCAGGGGGGACACTGAAGCTTTCTTT.

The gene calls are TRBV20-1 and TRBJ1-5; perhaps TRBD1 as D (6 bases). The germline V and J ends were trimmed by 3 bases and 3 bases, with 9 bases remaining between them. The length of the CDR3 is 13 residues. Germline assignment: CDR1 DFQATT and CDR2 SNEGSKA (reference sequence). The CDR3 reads CSASGQSNQPQHF. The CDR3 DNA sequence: TGCAGTGCTAGCGGACAGTCCAATCAGCCCCAGCATTTT.

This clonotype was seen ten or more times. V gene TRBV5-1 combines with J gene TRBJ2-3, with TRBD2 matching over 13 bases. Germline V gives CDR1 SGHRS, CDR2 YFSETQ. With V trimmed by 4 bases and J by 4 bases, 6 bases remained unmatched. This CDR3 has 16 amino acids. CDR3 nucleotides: TGCGCCAGCAGCATACTAGCGGGGGGGTTGCCAGATACGCAGTATTTT. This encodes CASSILAGGLPDTQYF.

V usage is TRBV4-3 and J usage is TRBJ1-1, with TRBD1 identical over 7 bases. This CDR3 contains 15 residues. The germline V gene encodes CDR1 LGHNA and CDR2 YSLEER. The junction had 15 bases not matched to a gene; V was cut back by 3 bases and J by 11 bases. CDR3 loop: CASSQDGSGGSRAFF. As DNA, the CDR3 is TGCGCCAGCAGCCAGGATGGTTCAGGGGGATCGAGGGCTTTCTTT.

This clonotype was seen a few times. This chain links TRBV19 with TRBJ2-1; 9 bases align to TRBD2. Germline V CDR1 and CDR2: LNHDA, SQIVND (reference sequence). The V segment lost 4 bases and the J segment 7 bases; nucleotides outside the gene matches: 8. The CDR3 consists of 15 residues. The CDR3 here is CASSRLAERANEQFF. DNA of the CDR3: TGTGCCAGTAGTAGACTAGCGGAAAGGGCAAATGAGCAGTTCTTC.

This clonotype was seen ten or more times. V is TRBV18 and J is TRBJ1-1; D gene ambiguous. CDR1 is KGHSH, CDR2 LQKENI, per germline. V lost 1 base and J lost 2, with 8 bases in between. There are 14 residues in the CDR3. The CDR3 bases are TGTGCCAGCTCACCACAGGGTAAAAACACTGAAGCTTTCTTT. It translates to CASSPQGKNTEAFF.

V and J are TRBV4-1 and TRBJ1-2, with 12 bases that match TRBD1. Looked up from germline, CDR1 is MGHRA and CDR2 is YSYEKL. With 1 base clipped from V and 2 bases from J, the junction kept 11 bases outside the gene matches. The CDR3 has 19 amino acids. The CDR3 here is CASSQANRDRGRLNYGYTF. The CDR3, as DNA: TGCGCCAGCAGCCAAGCGAACCGGGACAGGGGGCGGTTGAACTATGGCTACACCTTC.

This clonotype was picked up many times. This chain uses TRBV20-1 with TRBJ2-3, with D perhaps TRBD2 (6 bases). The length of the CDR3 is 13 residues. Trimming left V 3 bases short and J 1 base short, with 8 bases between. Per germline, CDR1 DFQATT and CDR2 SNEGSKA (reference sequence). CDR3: CSARPSGTDTQYF. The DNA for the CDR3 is TGCAGTGCTAGGCCTAGCGGCACAGATACGCAGTATTTT.

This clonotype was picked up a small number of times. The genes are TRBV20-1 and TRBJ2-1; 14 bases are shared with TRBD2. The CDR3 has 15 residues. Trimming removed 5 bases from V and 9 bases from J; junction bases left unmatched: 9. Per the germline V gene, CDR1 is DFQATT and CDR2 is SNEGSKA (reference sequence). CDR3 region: CSALTTSGGDTEQFF. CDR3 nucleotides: TGCAGTGCTCTCACGACTAGCGGGGGGGACACTGAGCAGTTCTTC.

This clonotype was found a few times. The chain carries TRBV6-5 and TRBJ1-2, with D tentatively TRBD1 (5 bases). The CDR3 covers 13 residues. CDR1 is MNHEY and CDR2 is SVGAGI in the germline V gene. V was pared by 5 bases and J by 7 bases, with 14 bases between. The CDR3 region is CASSSRGERGYTF. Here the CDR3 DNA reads TGTGCCAGCAGTAGTAGGGGAGAGCGTGGCTACACCTTC.

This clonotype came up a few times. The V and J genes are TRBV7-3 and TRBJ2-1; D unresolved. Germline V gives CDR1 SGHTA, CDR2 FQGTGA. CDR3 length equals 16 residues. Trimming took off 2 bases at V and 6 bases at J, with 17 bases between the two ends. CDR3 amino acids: CASSLGGVSNLNEQFF. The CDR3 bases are TGTGCCAGCAGCTTAGGTGGGGTTAGCAATCTCAATGAGCAGTTCTTC.

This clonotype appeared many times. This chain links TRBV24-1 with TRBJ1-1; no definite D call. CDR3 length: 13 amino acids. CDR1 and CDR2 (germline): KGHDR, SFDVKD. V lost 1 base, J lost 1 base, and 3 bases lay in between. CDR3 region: CATSDFSNTEAFF. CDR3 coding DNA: TGTGCCACCAGTGATTTTTCGAACACTGAAGCTTTCTTT.

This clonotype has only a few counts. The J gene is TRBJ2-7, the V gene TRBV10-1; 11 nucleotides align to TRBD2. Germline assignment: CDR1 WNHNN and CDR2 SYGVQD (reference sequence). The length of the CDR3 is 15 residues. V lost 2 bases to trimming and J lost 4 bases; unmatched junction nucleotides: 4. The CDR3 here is CASSEGTSGLYEQYF. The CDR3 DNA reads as TGCGCCAGCAGTGAGGGGACTAGCGGCCTTTACGAGCAGTACTTC.

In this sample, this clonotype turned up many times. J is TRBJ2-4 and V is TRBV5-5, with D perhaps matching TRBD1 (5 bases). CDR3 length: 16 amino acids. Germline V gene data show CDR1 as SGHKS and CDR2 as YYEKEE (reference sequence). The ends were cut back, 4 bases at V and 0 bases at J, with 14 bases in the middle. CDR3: CASSPRVLLAKNIQYF. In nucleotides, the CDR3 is TGTGCCAGCAGCCCCAGGGTCTTACTAGCCAAAAACATTCAGTACTTC.

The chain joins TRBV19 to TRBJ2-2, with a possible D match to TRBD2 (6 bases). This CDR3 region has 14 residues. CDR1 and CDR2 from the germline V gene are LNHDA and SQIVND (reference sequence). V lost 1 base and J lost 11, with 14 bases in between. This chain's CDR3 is CASSIGGGAVELFF. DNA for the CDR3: TGTGCCAGTAGTATAGGTGGAGGGGCCGTAGAGCTGTTTTTT.

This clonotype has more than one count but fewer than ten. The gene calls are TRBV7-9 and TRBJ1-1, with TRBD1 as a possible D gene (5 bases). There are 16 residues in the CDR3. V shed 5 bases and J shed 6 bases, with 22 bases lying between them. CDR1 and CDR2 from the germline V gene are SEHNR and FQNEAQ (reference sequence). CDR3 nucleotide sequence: TGTGCCAGCAGCCCCCTGCAGGGCCGGGGAGACGCTGAAGCTTTCTTT. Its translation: CASSPLQGRGDAEAFF.